Listed below are T cell receptor beta chains from one sample, sequenced in a study of cytomegalovirus exposure and HLA in healthy donors. Assay: immunoSEQ multiplex PCR; the TCRdb copy retains only in-frame clones and omits some. The table records about 130,000 clones, 74% of them present only once. The sample comprised PBMCs. The receptors were gathered from a man aged 40-55 years in good health and CMV-seropositive. Both conserved end residues are part of each CDR3. A D gene is named only where the DNA matches it firmly. Clone size is stated in some rows and not others, as once, few, many or a class when expanded.

D gene	V gene	CDR3 length	J gene	clone size	CDR3 DNA	CDR3 protein
.	TRBV7-3	15	TRBJ2-2	medium-sized	TGTGCCAGCAGCCCGGACAGCGGGAACACCGGGGAGCTGTTTTTT	CASSPDSGNTGELFF
.	TRBV19	16	TRBJ2-2	.	TGTGCCAGTACCACCTCGGGACTCCCGAACACCGGGGAGCTGTTTTTT	CASTTSGLPNTGELFF
.	TRBV4-2	14	TRBJ1-4	.	TGTGCCAGCAGCCTCAGACAGGATAATGAAAAACTGTTTTTT	CASSLRQDNEKLFF
TRBD1	TRBV7-8	17	TRBJ2-4	.	TGTGCCAGCAGCGAAATACGGACAGGGTTAGCCAAAAACATTCAGTACTTC	CASSEIRTGLAKNIQYF
.	TRBV5-1	17	TRBJ2-7	.	TGCGCCAGCAGCTTGGGAGGTCGAGTATCTTCCTCCTACGAGCAGTACTTC	CASSLGGRVSSSYEQYF
.	TRBV21-1	15	TRBJ2-5	.	TGTGCCAGCAGTCCGGGGGGGGGATCAGTAGAGACCCAGTACTTC	CASSPGGGSVETQYF
.	TRBV5-1	16	TRBJ2-2	.	TGCGCCAGCAGCTTGGGACTAGGGCTGGGGGCCGGGGAGCTGTTTTTT	CASSLGLGLGAGELFF
TRBD1	TRBV7-9	14	TRBJ2-7	.	TGTGCCAGCAGGCCCGGGACAGGGGGCGACGAGCAGTACTTC	CASRPGTGGDEQYF
.	TRBV6-5	15	TRBJ1-5	.	TGTGCCAGCATTCAACGGGTGGGTAGCAATCAGCCCCAGCATTTT	CASIQRVGSNQPQHF
TRBD1	TRBV5-1	15	TRBJ1-1	.	TGCGCCAGCAGTAGGGAGGACAGGGAGAACACTGAAGCTTTCTTT	CASSREDRENTEAFF
.	TRBV9	15	TRBJ2-5	.	TGTGCCAGCAGCGTACAGAGTGGGAGTGGGGAGACCCAGTACTTC	CASSVQSGSGETQYF
TRBD1	TRBV18	14	TRBJ1-1	few	TGTGCCAGCTCACAAACAGGGGATAGGGCTGAAGCTTTCTTT	CASSQTGDRAEAFF
TRBD2	TRBV29-1	14	TRBJ2-4	.	TGCAGCGTTTCGGGGGGGATAGCCAAAAACATTCAGTACTTC	CSVSGGIAKNIQYF
TRBD1	TRBV7-6	14	TRBJ2-7	once	TGTGCCAGCAGCTTATGGGACAGGGAAGGCGAGCAGTACTTC	CASSLWDREGEQYF
.	TRBV2	14	TRBJ1-5	.	TGTGCCAGCAGTCGACAGGCTAGCAATCAGCCCCAGCATTTT	CASSRQASNQPQHF
TRBD1	TRBV6-5	14	TRBJ1-5	once	TGTGCCAGCAGGCGGACAGGGGGGGATCAGCCCCAGCATTTT	CASRRTGGDQPQHF
.	TRBV2	13	TRBJ1-1	.	TGTGCCAGCAGTGAAAATCCAGGGGTCGAAGCTTTCTTT	CASSENPGVEAFF
.	TRBV7-2	13	TRBJ2-1	.	TGTGCCAGCAGCTTAGCGGGGGGTCCTGAGCAGTTCTTC	CASSLAGGPEQFF
TRBD1	TRBV6-1	12	TRBJ2-7	few	TGTGCCAGCAGGAAGGGACAGCACGAGCAGTACTTC	CASRKGQHEQYF
.	TRBV6-4	14	TRBJ2-3	.	TGTGCCAGCAGTGAAGCTTGGGCCACAGATACGCAGTATTTT	CASSEAWATDTQYF
TRBD2	TRBV9	15	TRBJ2-1	.	TGTGCCAGCAGCCCCCCGCTAGCGGCCTACAATGAGCAGTTCTTC	CASSPPLAAYNEQFF
.	TRBV30	12	TRBJ1-2	few	TGTGCCTGGAGTGACAGGGCCTATGGCTACACCTTC	CAWSDRAYGYTF
.	TRBV2	15	TRBJ2-3	.	TGTGCCAGCAGCGCCAGGTTTTCCTCCACAGATACGCAGTATTTT	CASSARFSSTDTQYF
TRBD2	TRBV30	13	TRBJ2-7	.	TGTGCCTGGATCAAAGCGGGGGTGAACGAGCAGTACTTC	CAWIKAGVNEQYF
.	TRBV29-1	13	TRBJ1-1	once	TGCAGCGTTGAGCCATCGGGTAAGACTGAAGCTTTCTTT	CSVEPSGKTEAFF
.	TRBV6-1	14	TRBJ1-2	few	TGTGCCAGTCGGAAGGGCGGGGATATCTATGGCTACACCTTC	CASRKGGDIYGYTF
TRBD2	TRBV5-1	11	TRBJ2-1	.	TGCGCCAGCAAGCGGGAGACGTATCAGTTCTTC	CASKRETYQFF
.	TRBV6-5	14	TRBJ2-7	few	TGTGCCAGCAGTTACTCGTATAGCACCTACGAGCAGTACTTC	CASSYSYSTYEQYF
TRBD1	TRBV5-4	14	TRBJ2-7	few	TGTGCCAGCAGCTCCGGGACAGCCTCCTACGAGCAGTACTTC	CASSSGTASYEQYF
.	TRBV7-6	13	TRBJ1-6	.	TGTGCCAGCAGCCAACAGCAGGGGTCACCCCTCCACTTT	CASSQQQGSPLHF
.	TRBV6-5	13	TRBJ1-1	.	TGTGCCACCCGACCGGGAGGCTCCGCTGAAGCTTTCTTT	CATRPGGSAEAFF
TRBD1	TRBV5-1	17	TRBJ2-1	.	TGCGCCAGCAGCTTGGCCGAGGGACAGGGGGCGCGGAATGAGCAGTTCTTC	CASSLAEGQGARNEQFF
.	TRBV2	14	TRBJ1-6	.	TGTGCCAGCACCACAGGGTCGGCTAATTCACCCCTCCACTTT	CASTTGSANSPLHF
.	TRBV7-9	13	TRBJ1-5	.	TGTTCCAGCAGCTTAGAGGGGAATCAGCCCCAGCATTTT	CSSSLEGNQPQHF
TRBD1	TRBV6-1	15	TRBJ1-3	.	TGTGCCAGCAGCGAAGGGACAGTTTCTGGAAACACCATATATTTT	CASSEGTVSGNTIYF
TRBD2	TRBV9	19	TRBJ2-1	few	TGTGCCAGCAGCGAACGACCGGGACTACCGTTTCTCTCCTACAATGAGCAGTTCTTC	CASSERPGLPFLSYNEQFF
TRBD2	TRBV6-5	15	TRBJ2-1	.	TGTGCCAGCAGTTACTCGCTAGCGGGGGCCCAAAGGCAGTTCTTC	CASSYSLAGAQRQFF
.	TRBV2	15	TRBJ1-2	.	TGTGCCAGCAGTGGAGAAGGACAGCTTAACTATGGCTACACCTTC	CASSGEGQLNYGYTF
.	TRBV9	16	TRBJ1-1	.	TGTGCCAGCAGCGTATACCCGGGACATCGGAACACTGAAGCTTTCTTT	CASSVYPGHRNTEAFF
.	TRBV5-5	15	TRBJ1-2	few	TGTGCCAGCAGCCCCAGGACAGATTATGGGGGAAGCTACACCTTC	CASSPRTDYGGSYTF
.	TRBV6-6	15	TRBJ2-1	.	TGTGCCAGCAGTTATGACTCTTCTTCCTACAATGAGCAGTTCTTC	CASSYDSSSYNEQFF
.	TRBV6-1	15	TRBJ2-5	once	TGTGCCAGCAGTTCCGGGACATCCACGGTCGGGACCCAGTACTTC	CASSSGTSTVGTQYF
TRBD1	TRBV7-9	15	TRBJ2-7	once	TGTGCCAGCACCCAAGGGCAGGGGGTAAATTACGAGCAGTACTTC	CASTQGQGVNYEQYF
.	TRBV7-8	14	TRBJ1-1	.	TGTGCCAGCAGCTCCTCAGGTTCCCCTATCGGAGCTTTCTTT	CASSSSGSPIGAFF
TRBD1	TRBV29-1	14	TRBJ2-7	.	TGCAGCGCAACCGGACAGGGGTCTTCCTACGAGCAGTACTTC	CSATGQGSSYEQYF
TRBD1	TRBV27	14	TRBJ2-1	.	TGTGCCAGCAGTCCCGGGACAGGGGACAATGAGCAGTTCTTC	CASSPGTGDNEQFF
.	TRBV6-1	13	TRBJ1-2	.	TGTGCCAGCAGTACCTCTACAGGAGGGGGCTACACCTTC	CASSTSTGGGYTF